This T cell receptor beta chain was identified in a study of control samples from healthy donors and cancer patients. The assay was immunoSEQ multiplex PCR, and TCRdb's table has in-frame clones only and misses some. There are roughly 88,000 clones in the sample; more than 85% occur only once, and around 1% lies in the top ten. The V and J ends lost 3 bases and 5 bases, in that order; junction bases with no gene match: 10. Looked up from germline, CDR1 is LNHDA and CDR2 is SQIVND (reference sequence). This CDR3 comprises 17 residues. The table lists this clone with a count of one. V and J are TRBV19 and TRBJ2-2; TRBD2 agrees at 9 bases. This TCR came from a woman in her thirties in good health. Sequencing input: blood. CDR3 sequence (DNA): TGTGCCAGTAGTATCTTCCCTAGCGGGGAACAGACCGGGGAGCTGTTTTTT. This gives the protein CASSIFPSGEQTGELFF.